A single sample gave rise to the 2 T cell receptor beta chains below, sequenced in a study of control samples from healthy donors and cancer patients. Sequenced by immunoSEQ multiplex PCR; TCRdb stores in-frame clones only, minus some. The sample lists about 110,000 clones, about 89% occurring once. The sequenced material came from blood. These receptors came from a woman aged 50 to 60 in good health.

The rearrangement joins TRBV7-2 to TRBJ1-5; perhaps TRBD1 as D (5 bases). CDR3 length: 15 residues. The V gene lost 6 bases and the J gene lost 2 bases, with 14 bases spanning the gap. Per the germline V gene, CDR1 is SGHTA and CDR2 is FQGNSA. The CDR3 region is CASSLDGGGNQPQHF. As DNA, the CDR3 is TGTGCCAGCAGTTTGGACGGAGGGGGCAATCAGCCCCAGCATTTT.

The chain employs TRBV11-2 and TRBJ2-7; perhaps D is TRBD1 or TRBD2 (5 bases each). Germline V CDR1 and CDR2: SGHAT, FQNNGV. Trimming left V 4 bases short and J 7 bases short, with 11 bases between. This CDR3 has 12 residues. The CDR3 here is CASSSTEGEQYF. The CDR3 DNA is TGTGCCAGCAGCTCGACCGAGGGGGAGCAGTACTTC.